This T cell receptor beta chain originates from a study of regulatory T cells in long-lasting Graves disease (dated by TCRdb to about 2021). About the investigation overall: To count as having persistent Graves' disease, a patient had to have received antithyroid drug treatment for over 5 years with TSH receptor autoantibodies remaining persistently positive. Persistent Graves' disease patients in the clinical cohort had taken antithyroid drugs for roughly ten years on average. The study was conducted in China and was registered as a clinical trial. A total of 33 samples underwent TCR sequencing: around 13 from persistent and some 20 from newly diagnosed Graves' disease patients. Peripheral blood TCR sequencing and RNA sequencing compared persistent Graves' disease patients with newly diagnosed Graves' disease patients. What the work shows at the level of the full study, not this receptor alone: The authors acknowledged the small sample size as a limitation that may reduce accuracy. More public clonotypes were shared among persistent patients (over 2,500) than among newly diagnosed patients (approximately 930). Peripheral blood alone was examined, since thyroid tissue, which constituted the primary lesion, could not be accessed. Preferential use of TRBV28, TRBJ1-2 and TRBJ2-5 was observed in persistent disease, whereas TRBV20-1 and TRBJ2-1 were favored in newly diagnosed disease. Sequencing and analysis were restricted to the TCR beta chain. Lower TCR Shannon entropy and fewer highly expanded clones were observed in persistent Graves' disease patients than in newly diagnosed patients, which suggested clonal expansion.

Library preparation employed multiplex PCR. These reads were obtained on an Illumina HiSeq 4000. TCR beta libraries were built with iRepertoire HTBI primers and Arm-PCR amplification of CDR3 regions. PCR products were gel purified before sequencing. The paper's processing steps were these. A total of around 59 TRBV and some 13 TRBJ segments were identified across samples and were used for gene usage analysis of CDR3 amino acid clonotypes. COPE and FqMerger were used to merge the filtered high-quality paired reads into contigs. BLAST was used to align contigs to IMGT TRBV, TRBD and TRBJ reference genes, with CDR3 defined following IMGT. Highly expanded clones were defined as clonotypes with a frequency above 0.1%. Shannon entropy was used to measure repertoire diversity, and the Gini coefficient was used to measure V-J evenness. Clonotypes shared by more than one individual were considered public. Starting from the raw public reads, TCRdb applied fastp trimming at Q25, assembled clones with MiXCR and retained in-frame beta chains. Each CDR3 protein gets just one entry, which takes the most common genes and DNA from the rows behind it. It is TCRdb's table, rather than the study itself, that gives the V and J calls and clone size. Across this sample there are roughly 490,000 distinct CDR3 sequences, with around a fifth seen only once. In total, the top ten clones hold under 15% of the sample.

According to the study, the label for this sample's time point signals: persistent/refractory GD, antithyroid drugs over 5 years with positive TRAb. RNA was extracted from PBMCs in TRIzol for both TCR sequencing and RNA sequencing. The diagnosis of Graves' disease followed American Thyroid Association guidelines. The patients came from an endocrinology department in Xi'an, China. Each patient gave around 9 milliliters of peripheral blood, collected in an EDTA anticoagulant tube. Ficoll Paque Plus density gradient separation was used to isolate PBMCs, and no further T cell sorting was performed. An Agilent 2100 Bioanalyzer and agarose gel were used to check RNA quality, while a NanoDrop 2000 measured RNA concentration. The V end loses 2 bases and the J end loses 4 bases, and a stretch of 12 bases separates them. Sequences MDHEN (CDR1) and SYDVKM (CDR2) are obtained from the germline V gene. Inclusive of the bounding cysteine and phenylalanine, the CDR3 is 15 residues long. CDR3 DNA only is kept here, 45 bases in frame from base 1.

This clonotype came up many times. What antigen it recognizes has not been identified. Base quality data are lacking; no much larger clone is found one base away. This receptor chain uses TRBV28 and TRBJ1-5; a tentative D call is TRBD1 (6 bases match). This receptor was taken from a female donor with Graves disease. The material sequenced was peripheral blood mononuclear cells (PBMCs), taken when the disease was refractory, from a patient treated with antithyroid drugs. The nucleotides are TGTGCCAGCAGTTTAATCGGGGGGCCTAATCAGCCCCAGCATTTT. Its coded protein is CASSLIGGPNQPQHF. Outside the CDR3, residues come from the reference TRBV28 and TRBJ1-5 proteins, so the full variable domain is: DVKVTQSSRYLVKRTGEKVFLECVQDMDHENMFWYRQDPGLGLRLIYFSYDVKMKEKGDIPEGYSVSREKKERFSLILESASTNQTSMYLCASSLIGGPNQPQHFGDGTRLSIL.